This TCR beta chain was recovered during a study of T cell repertoires and Cas9 in healthy adults. Sequencing used immunoSEQ multiplex PCR; TCRdb keeps in-frame clones, though not all of them. The data hold tens of thousands of clones, with 85% to 95% observed a single time. Study-wide findings and caveats: Reportedly, SpCas9-reactive effector T cell proliferation and function were mitigated by SpCas9-reactive Tregs in vitro.

V shed 6 bases, J shed 2 bases, and the junction held 7 bases outside the gene matches. Germline values: CDR1 MGHRA, CDR2 YSYEKL. This CDR3 has 15 amino acids. Points on this clone: Its specificity is unknown.

This TCR came from a human donor in good health. This chain connects TRBV4-1 to TRBJ2-1; TRBD2 matches at 7 bases. Sequenced input: CD4+ effector T cells (CD127+, CD25-, CD137-, CD154-) from PBMCs; culture status not recorded. The CDR3 region has the DNA TGCGCCAGCAGGGAGGCTAGCGGTCCCTACAATGAGCAGTTCTTC. It is translated as CASREASGPYNEQFF.